These T cell receptor beta chains were read from a single sample in a study of PD-1 blockade in classical Hodgkin lymphoma. Only in-frame clones appear in the TCRdb table, and some are missing; sequencing was by immunoSEQ multiplex PCR. The repertoire holds tens of thousands of clones, with 55% to 75% as singletons. Material: peripheral blood mononuclear cells (PBMCs), obtained before the second cycle of nivolumab. The receptors shown here come from a human donor with classical Hodgkin lymphoma. CDR3s include the opening cysteine and the closing phenylalanine or tryptophan.

TRBV10-3	CAISAGLAGGYNEQFF
TRBV14	CASSQMGSNTGELFF
TRBV5-1	CASSGGISSGNEQFF
TRBV7-9	CASSPKTGYTEAFF
TRBV14	CASSQARRGRGVYGYTF
TRBV20-1	CSAWSTLEQFF
TRBV10-3	CAISGTYPRTEAFF
TRBV28	CASSLDITHQHF
TRBV7-2	CASSLAGQEGRELFF
TRBV18	CASSPMGGPYNEQFF
TRBV5-8	CASSLGSGGLITDTQYF
TRBV23-1	CASSQWPGDFNEKLFF
TRBV5-5	CASSLVAGANEKLFF
TRBV2	CASTYITGEKLFF
TRBV5-1	CASSPRSQGNTEAFF